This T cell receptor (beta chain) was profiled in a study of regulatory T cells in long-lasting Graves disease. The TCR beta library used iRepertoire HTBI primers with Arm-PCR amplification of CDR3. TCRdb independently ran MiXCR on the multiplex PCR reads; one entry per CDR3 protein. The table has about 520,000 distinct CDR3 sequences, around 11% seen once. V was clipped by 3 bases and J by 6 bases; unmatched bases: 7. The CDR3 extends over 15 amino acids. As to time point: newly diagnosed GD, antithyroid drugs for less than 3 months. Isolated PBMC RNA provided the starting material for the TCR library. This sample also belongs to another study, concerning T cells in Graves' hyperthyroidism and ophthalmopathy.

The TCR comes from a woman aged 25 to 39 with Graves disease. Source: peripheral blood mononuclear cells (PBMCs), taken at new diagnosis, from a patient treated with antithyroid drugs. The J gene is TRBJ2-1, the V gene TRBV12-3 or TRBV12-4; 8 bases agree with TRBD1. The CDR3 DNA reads TGTGCCAGCAGTTTTGACGGCAGGGGGCCCAATGAGCAGTTCTTC. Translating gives CASSFDGRGPNEQFF.